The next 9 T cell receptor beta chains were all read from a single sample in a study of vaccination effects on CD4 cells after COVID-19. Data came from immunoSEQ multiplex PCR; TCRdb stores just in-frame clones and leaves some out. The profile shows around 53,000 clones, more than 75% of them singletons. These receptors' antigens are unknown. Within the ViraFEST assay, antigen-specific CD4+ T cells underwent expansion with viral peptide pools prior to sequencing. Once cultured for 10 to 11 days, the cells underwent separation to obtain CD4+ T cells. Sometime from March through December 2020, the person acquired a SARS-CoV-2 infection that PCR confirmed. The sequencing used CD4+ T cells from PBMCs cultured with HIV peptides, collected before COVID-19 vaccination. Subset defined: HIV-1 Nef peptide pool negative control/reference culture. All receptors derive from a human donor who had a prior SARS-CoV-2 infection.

CDR3 nucleotides: TGCGCCAGCAGCCCATGGACAGGGCTGGGCAAAAACATTCAGTACTTC. It is translated as CASSPWTGLGKNIQYF. The rearrangement uses TRBV4-1 and TRBJ2-4; 8 bases agree with TRBD1. The ends lost 4 bases at V and 3 bases at J; junction bases unmatched: 8. Germline values: CDR1 MGHRA, CDR2 YSYEKL. The CDR3 is 16 residues long.

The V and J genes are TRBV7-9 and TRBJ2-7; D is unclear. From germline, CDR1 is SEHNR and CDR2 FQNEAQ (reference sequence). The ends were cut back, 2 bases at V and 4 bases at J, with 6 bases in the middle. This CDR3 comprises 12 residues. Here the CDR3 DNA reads TGTGCCAGCAGCTTATCTCGATACGAGCAGTACTTC. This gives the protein CASSLSRYEQYF.

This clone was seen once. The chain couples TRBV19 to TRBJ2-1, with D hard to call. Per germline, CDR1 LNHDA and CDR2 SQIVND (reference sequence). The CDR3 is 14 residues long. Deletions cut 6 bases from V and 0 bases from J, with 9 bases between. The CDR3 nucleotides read TGTGCCAGTAGAGAGACGGACTCCTACAATGAGCAGTTCTTC. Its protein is CASRETDSYNEQFF.

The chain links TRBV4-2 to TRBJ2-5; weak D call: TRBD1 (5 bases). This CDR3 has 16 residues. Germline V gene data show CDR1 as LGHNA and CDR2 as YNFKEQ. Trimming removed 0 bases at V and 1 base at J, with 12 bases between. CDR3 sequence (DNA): TGTGCCAGCAGCCAAGATCATGTTAGGGGCCAAGAGACCCAGTACTTC. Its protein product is CASSQDHVRGQETQYF.

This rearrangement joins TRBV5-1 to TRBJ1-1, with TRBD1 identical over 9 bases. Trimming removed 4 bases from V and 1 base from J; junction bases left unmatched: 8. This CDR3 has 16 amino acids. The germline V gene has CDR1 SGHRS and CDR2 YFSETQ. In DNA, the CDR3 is TGCGCCAGCAGCAGTGACAGGGGGATGACGAACACTGAAGCTTTCTTT. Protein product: CASSSDRGMTNTEAFF.

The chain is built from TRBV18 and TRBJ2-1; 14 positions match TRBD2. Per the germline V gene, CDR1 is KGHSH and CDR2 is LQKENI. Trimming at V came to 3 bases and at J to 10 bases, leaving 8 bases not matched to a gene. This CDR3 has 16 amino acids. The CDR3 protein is CASSPFQTSGGDEQFF. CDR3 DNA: TGTGCCAGCTCACCTTTCCAGACTAGCGGGGGGGACGAGCAGTTCTTC.

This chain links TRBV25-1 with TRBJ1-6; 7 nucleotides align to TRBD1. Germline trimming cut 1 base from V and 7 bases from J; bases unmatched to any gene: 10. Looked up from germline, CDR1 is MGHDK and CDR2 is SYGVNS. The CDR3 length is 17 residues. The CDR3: CASSEFKGAISNSPLHF. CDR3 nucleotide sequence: TGTGCCAGCAGTGAATTTAAGGGGGCGATCTCCAATTCACCCCTCCACTTT.

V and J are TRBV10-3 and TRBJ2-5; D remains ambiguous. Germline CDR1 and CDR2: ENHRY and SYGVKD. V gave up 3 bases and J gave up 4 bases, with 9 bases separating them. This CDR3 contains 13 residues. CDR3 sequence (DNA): TGTGCCATCAGTGATGGCATTTTAGAGACCCAGTACTTC. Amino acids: CAISDGILETQYF.

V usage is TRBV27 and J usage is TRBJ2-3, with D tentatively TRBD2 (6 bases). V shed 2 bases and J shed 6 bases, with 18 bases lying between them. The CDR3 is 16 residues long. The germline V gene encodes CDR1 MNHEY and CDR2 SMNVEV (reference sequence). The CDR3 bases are TGTGCCAGCAGTTTAGTCATGGGAGGAGGCGGCGATACGCAGTATTTT. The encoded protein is CASSLVMGGGGDTQYF.